These 7 T cell receptor beta chains were all obtained from the same sample, sequenced in a study of blood T cell repertoires in COVID-19. Using immunoSEQ multiplex PCR, the repertoire was profiled, and TCRdb retains in-frame clones only, with some absent. Here the sample spans hundreds of thousands of clones, 80% to 90% being singletons. What was sequenced was PBMCs or T cells enriched from blood (not recorded which). The receptors originated from a man aged 30 to 39 who had recovered from COVID-19.

This clone was seen just once. V and J are TRBV6-5 and TRBJ1-4; D call uncertain. CDR3 length: 11 amino acids. Trimming left V 10 bases short and J 8 bases short, with 11 bases between. CDR1 is MNHEY, CDR2 SVGAGI, per germline. The DNA of the CDR3 is TGTGCCACCATGCGAAGAGAAAAACTGTTTTTT. Translated: CATMRREKLFF.

The rearrangement uses TRBV11-2 and TRBJ1-2; no clear D. Between the trimmed V and J ends, which lost 5 bases and 7 bases, there was a span of 14 bases. This CDR3 has 13 residues. The germline gives CDR1 SGHAT, CDR2 FQNNGV. CDR3 DNA sequence: TGTGCCAGCAGCCCACCCACCGGGGTTGGCTACACCTTC. Its translation: CASSPPTGVGYTF.

Comment on this clone: The junction departs from germline at one end; a sequencing error may be responsible. The chain recombines TRBV7-7 with TRBJ2-7; a weak D match, TRBD1 (6 bases). The CDR3 is made up of 13 amino acids. Germline CDR1 reads SSHAT; CDR2 reads FNYEAQ (reference sequence). This chain's CDR3 is CASSLGTTYEQYF. Written as DNA, the CDR3 is TGTGCTAGCAGCTTGGGGACAACCTACGAGCAGTACTTC.

The rearrangement links TRBV21-1 to TRBJ1-5; the D segment call TRBD1 is taken from the table without a DNA check. TRBV21-1 is a pseudogene. This CDR3 comprises 16 residues. The CDR3 DNA reads TGTGCCAGCAGCACGACAGGGGACCATAGCAATCAGCCCCAGCATTTT. It codes for CASSTTGDHSNQPQHF.

The table lists this clone with a count of one. The chain links TRBV28 to TRBJ1-2, with a possible D match to TRBD1 (6 bases). This CDR3 is built from 13 residues. V lost 6 bases and J 8 bases, leaving 16 bases between the germline ends. Germline V gene data show CDR1 as MDHEN and CDR2 as SYDVKM. The CDR3 spells CASSPHSTGGYTF. The CDR3 nucleotides read TGTGCCAGCAGCCCTCACTCGACAGGCGGCTACACCTTC.

The chain couples TRBV5-4 to TRBJ2-1, with D perhaps TRBD2 (6 bases). The CDR3 is 17 residues long. V was shortened by 0 bases and J by 0 bases, with 13 bases between the two germline ends. CDR1 and CDR2 (germline): SGHNT, YYREEE (reference sequence). CDR3 protein: CASSLVAGGSSYNEQFF. The CDR3 DNA sequence: TGTGCCAGCAGCTTGGTGGCCGGAGGGAGCTCCTACAATGAGCAGTTCTTC.

The chain links TRBV30 to TRBJ1-5; D perhaps matches TRBD1 (6 bases). V was cut by 0 bases and J by 6 bases, with 9 bases left in between. The CDR3 is 13 residues long. Germline V gene data show CDR1 as GTSNPN and CDR2 as SVGIG (reference sequence). The CDR3 is CAWSVTGLQPQHF. CDR3 nucleotide sequence: TGTGCCTGGAGTGTAACAGGGCTTCAGCCCCAGCATTTT.